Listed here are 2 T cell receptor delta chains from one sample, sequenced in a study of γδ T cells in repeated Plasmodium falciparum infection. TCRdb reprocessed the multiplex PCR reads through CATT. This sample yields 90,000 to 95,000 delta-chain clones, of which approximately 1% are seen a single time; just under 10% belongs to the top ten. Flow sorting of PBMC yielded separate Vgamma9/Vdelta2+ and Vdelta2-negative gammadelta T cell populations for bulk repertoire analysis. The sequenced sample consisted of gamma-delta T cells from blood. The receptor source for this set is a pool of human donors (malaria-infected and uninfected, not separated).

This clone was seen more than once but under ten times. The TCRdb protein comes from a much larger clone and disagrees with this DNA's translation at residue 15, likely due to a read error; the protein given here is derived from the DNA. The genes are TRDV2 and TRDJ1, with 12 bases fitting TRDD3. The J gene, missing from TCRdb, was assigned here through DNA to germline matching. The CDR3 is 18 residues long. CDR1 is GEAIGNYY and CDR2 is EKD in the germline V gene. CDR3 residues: CACVRTGGYKKFTDRLIF. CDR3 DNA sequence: TGTGCCTGTGTCCGTACTGGGGGATACAAAAAATTCACCGATAGACTCATCTTT.

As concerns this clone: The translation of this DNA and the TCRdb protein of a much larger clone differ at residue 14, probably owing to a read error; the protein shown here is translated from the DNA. CDR3 sequence (DNA): TGTGCCTGTGACACCAATTTTCCGGGGGATACGACTCCGTTCACCGATAAACTCATCTTT. Translated: CACDTNFPGDTTPFTDKLIF. The rearrangement uses TRDV2 and TRDJ1; 10 nucleotides match TRDD3. In the absence of a J gene in TCRdb, the DNA was matched to germline to assign it here. This CDR3 region has 20 residues. The ends lost 0 bases at V and 1 base at J; junction bases unmatched: 16. The germline gives CDR1 GEAIGNYY, CDR2 EKD.